The text below deals with one T cell receptor beta chain. What it recognizes is unknown. Per sample, a minimum of 6 million PBMCs were isolated. Germline lookup yields CDR1 MNHNY and CDR2 SVGAGI (reference sequence). The CDR3 runs to 14 residues. The V gene lost 2 bases and the J gene lost 2 bases, with 9 bases spanning the gap. The data are from a study of blood T cells in healthy people across ages. Regarding the study as a whole: Naive CD4+ cells and diversity were both higher in long-lived donors than in aged donors. Shifts in expanded clonotypes may have been confounded by donor CMV status, which was unknown.

Alongside a J-beta primer mix, a sample-barcoded 5' primer served in a second PCR lasting roughly 7 to 12 cycles. Each cDNA molecule was tagged by a template-switch adaptor that had 12 random nucleotides. TCRdb reanalysed the 5' RACE reads using MiXCR and keeps one entry per CDR3 protein. The table records over 1,200,000 distinct CDR3 sequences, approximately 63% of them present only once. The clonotype was recovered from a young man in good health. V and J are TRBV6-6 and TRBJ1-2, with unresolved D. Sample: blood. This chain's CDR3 is CASSYTGGNYGYTF. The CDR3 DNA reads TGTGCCAGCAGTTACACGGGAGGGAACTATGGCTACACCTTC.